This T cell receptor beta chain stems from a study of cytomegalovirus exposure and HLA in healthy donors. Turning to the study itself: Membership in the Caucasian-associated ancestry cluster was found for 75% to 90% of 398 genotyped donors.

Details on this clone: Antigen specificity is unknown.

Amplification used 60 Vbeta primers and 13 Jbeta primers. The method was immunoSEQ multiplex PCR; TCRdb's version includes in-frame clones alone and lacks a portion of them. The top ten clones hold 19% of a sample with 95,000 to 100,000 clones, roughly three quarters of them seen once. General study points: Whilst most TCR sequences proved rare, a subset of public TCRs occurred across many donors. The classifier reportedly diagnosed cytomegalovirus status with high specificity and sensitivity. Per a prior analysis, the majority of TCR beta V segments were productive roughly 90% or roughly 30% of the time.

The germline V gene has CDR1 LGHNA and CDR2 YNFKEQ. The CDR3 runs to 13 residues. The ends lost 4 bases at V and 6 bases at J; junction bases unmatched: 3. This chain links TRBV4-2 with TRBJ1-1; 9 nucleotides agree with TRBD1. Input material: PBMCs. The clonotype comes from an older woman in good health and CMV-seropositive. The CDR3 loop is CASSRDRGSEAFF. The CDR3 DNA reads as TGTGCCAGCAGCCGAGACAGGGGGTCTGAAGCTTTCTTT.